This T cell receptor beta chain was sequenced for a study of blood T cells in healthy people across ages. Samples each yielded at least 5 micrograms of total RNA. Comments on this clonotype: Antigen: not known.

This CDR3 is built from 16 residues. CDR1 and CDR2 (germline): MDHEN, SYDVKM. After removal of 3 bases from V and 6 bases from J, the junction contained 10 bases not matched to a gene. Sample-barcoded 5' priming and a J-beta primer mix drove a second PCR of roughly 6 to 12 cycles. TCRdb passed the 5' RACE reads through MiXCR, listing each CDR3 protein once. The table includes under 950,000 distinct CDR3 sequences, approximately 21% detected once. Overall study results and limits: There were more naive CD4+ cells and higher diversity in long-lived donors than in aged donors. From one million sequenced T cells, diversity estimates were lower bounds. Donor CMV infection status was unknown, possibly confounding age-related changes in expanded clonotypes.

The rearrangement joins TRBV28 to TRBJ2-7, with TRBD2 matching 11 bases. The sample taken for sequencing was blood. The TCR originated in a man in his 70s in good health. The CDR3 region is CASSFAGRLAGGEQYF. The CDR3 nucleotides read TGTGCCAGCAGTTTCGCTGGACGTCTAGCGGGAGGCGAGCAGTACTTC.